This entry features one T cell receptor (beta chain) sequence. The target antigen is unknown. Germline CDR1 and CDR2: LNHNV and YYDKDF (reference sequence). V gave up 8 bases and J gave up 5 bases; unmatched junction bases: 13. This CDR3 contains 15 residues. The data derive from a study of cytomegalovirus exposure and HLA in healthy donors. Regarding the study as a whole: TCR beta V- and J-gene trimming, according to a later analysis, was linked to a missense DCLRE1C variant.

The primer mix had 60 Vbeta and 13 Jbeta primers. The assay was immunoSEQ multiplex PCR, and TCRdb's table has in-frame clones only and misses some. The sample holds roughly 120,000 clones, 60% to 85% seen once. The TCR sequence derives from a man aged 45-60 years in good health and CMV-seropositive. Sequencing was performed on PBMCs. The J gene is TRBJ2-5, the V gene TRBV15, with TRBD2 matching 8 bases. The CDR3: CATSRSPAGEETQYF. The CDR3 region has the DNA TGTGCCACCTCCCGGAGCCCAGCGGGGGAGGAGACCCAGTACTTC.